The clone carrying this T cell receptor (beta chain) was seen a handful of times. Per the original data handling: Quantification of nucleated cells was approximated via reference gene primer amplification. Some clones are missing from TCRdb's copy, which holds only in-frame ones; the method was immunoSEQ multiplex PCR. V and J calls plus clone size are reproduced from that table; the DNA served to infer D and trimming. Among under 250,000 clones listed, more than 70% were seen once. This entry comes from a study of blood T cell repertoires in COVID-19. Background on the study: T cells, B-cell-depleted T cells, or PBMCs supplied cDNA or gDNA.

Material for sequencing was peripheral blood. The receptor's source is an elderly woman with COVID-19, enrolled during active disease.

The CDR3 DNA follows: TGTGCCGGGAGTAAGGGAGCGAACACTGAAGCTTTCTTT. Amino acid sequence: CAGSKGANTEAFF. This rearrangement joins TRBV19 to TRBJ1-1; D uncertain. V was cut by 11 bases and J by 1 base, with 14 bases left in between. The CDR3 loop spans 13 amino acids. The germline gives CDR1 LNHDA, CDR2 SQIVND (reference sequence).